Listed below are T cell receptor beta chains from one sample, sequenced in a study of blood T cells in healthy people across ages. TCRdb ran MiXCR on the 5' RACE reads and lists one entry per CDR3 protein. The data show 650,000 to 950,000 distinct CDR3 sequences, about 42% seen once. Sequencing input: blood. Receptors were obtained from a man aged 55 to 70 in good health. Each CDR3 is given with its conserved first and last residue. Each record gives: clone size, J gene, V gene, D gene, CDR3 protein, CDR3 DNA. The D gene is left open where the match is weak. Size tells how often a clone was seen (once, few, many) or the class of an expanded clone, and some rows leave it out.

few	TRBJ2-7	TRBV12-3/TRBV12-4	TRBD2	CASSSSLAGVGEQYF	TGTGCCAGCAGTTCCTCTCTAGCGGGGGTAGGAGAGCAGTACTTC
-	TRBJ2-2	TRBV7-2	-	CASSSLDRKTTSAGELFF	TGTGCCAGCAGCTCCCTTGATAGGAAAACGACCTCGGCCGGGGAGCTGTTTTTT
once	TRBJ2-5	TRBV6-2/TRBV6-3	TRBD2	CASNYRLGLAKTQYF	TGTGCCAGCAATTACCGACTGGGACTAGCGAAGACCCAGTACTTC
few	TRBJ2-3	TRBV12-3/TRBV12-4	TRBD2	CASTPGLAGDTQYF	TGTGCCAGCACCCCTGGACTAGCGGGGGATACGCAGTATTTT
few	TRBJ1-2	TRBV27	-	CASRPSSNYGYTF	TGTGCCAGCAGGCCCTCTTCTAACTATGGCTACACCTTC
-	TRBJ2-3	TRBV20-1	-	CSARDQGYADTQYF	TGCAGTGCTAGAGATCAGGGGTACGCAGATACGCAGTATTTT
-	TRBJ2-3	TRBV9	-	CASSVEASPTDTQYF	TGTGCCAGCAGCGTAGAGGCTAGCCCCACAGATACGCAGTATTTT
-	TRBJ1-4	TRBV12-3/TRBV12-4	-	CASSLPQGINEKLFF	TGTGCCAGCAGTTTACCACAGGGTATTAATGAAAAACTGTTTTTT
many	TRBJ1-5	TRBV7-9	TRBD1	CASSSYRGGGAQNQPQHF	TGTGCCAGCAGCTCGTACCGGGGAGGGGGCGCGCAGAATCAGCCCCAGCATTTT
-	TRBJ2-7	TRBV18	TRBD1	CASQGKQGRYEQYF	TGTGCCAGTCAGGGAAAACAGGGGAGATACGAGCAGTACTTC
-	TRBJ2-7	TRBV6-9	-	CASSYPGPMSSYEQYF	TGTGCCAGCAGTTATCCGGGTCCCATGAGCTCCTACGAGCAGTACTTC
few	TRBJ2-5	TRBV6-5	-	CASSYGPEQETQYF	TGTGCCAGCAGTTACGGCCCTGAGCAAGAGACCCAGTACTTC
-	TRBJ2-7	TRBV20-1	TRBD2	CSAKPGLGYEQYF	TGCAGTGCTAAACCGGGACTAGGCTACGAGCAGTACTTC
-	TRBJ2-7	TRBV20-1	TRBD1	CSASWTGGYEQYF	TGCAGTGCTAGTTGGACAGGGGGCTACGAGCAGTACTTC
-	TRBJ1-2	TRBV7-9	TRBD1	CASSPSGQGFYGYTF	TGTGCCAGCAGCCCGTCTGGACAGGGCTTTTATGGCTACACCTTC
-	TRBJ2-5	TRBV7-2	-	CASSLTDQETQYF	TGTGCCAGCAGCTTGACAGACCAAGAGACCCAGTACTTC
-	TRBJ2-3	TRBV29-1	TRBD1	CSVTPGQGADTQYF	TGCAGCGTGACGCCGGGACAGGGTGCAGATACGCAGTATTTT
few	TRBJ2-1	TRBV29-1	TRBD2	CSVGGGQLGSYNEQFF	TGCAGCGTTGGCGGGGGGCAGCTTGGCTCCTACAATGAGCAGTTCTTC
-	TRBJ2-7	TRBV20-1	-	CSARSNRHSYEQYF	TGCAGTGCTAGATCTAACAGACATTCTTACGAGCAGTACTTC
-	TRBJ1-1	TRBV20-1	TRBD1	CSARESGGNTEAFF	TGCAGTGCTAGAGAGTCAGGGGGCAACACTGAAGCTTTCTTT
-	TRBJ2-1	TRBV7-9	TRBD1	CASSLGDRVYDEQFF	TGTGCCAGCAGCTTAGGGGACAGGGTTTACGATGAGCAGTTCTTC
-	TRBJ2-3	TRBV4-1	-	CASSQDLGPGEDTQYF	TGCGCCAGCAGCCAAGATTTAGGACCCGGAGAGGATACGCAGTATTTT
many	TRBJ2-7	TRBV20-1	-	CSARSQRGGAEQYF	TGCAGTGCTAGATCCCAGCGTGGGGGGGCCGAGCAGTACTTC
-	TRBJ1-2	TRBV20-1	-	CSASRIYGYTF	TGCAGTGCTAGCAGAATCTATGGCTACACCTTC
many	TRBJ2-5	TRBV20-1	-	CSAKTNEETQYF	TGCAGTGCCAAGACAAACGAGGAGACCCAGTACTTC
few	TRBJ1-2	TRBV14	-	CASSQDGGPIRSIHGYTF	TGTGCCAGCAGCCAAGATGGGGGACCTATACGATCCATCCATGGCTACACCTTC
-	TRBJ2-3	TRBV10-3	TRBD2	CAISDSGGALRADTQYF	TGTGCCATCAGTGATAGCGGGGGGGCCCTCCGGGCAGATACGCAGTATTTT
-	TRBJ1-2	TRBV6-5	TRBD1	CASSLGQGTYGYTF	TGTGCCAGCAGTTTGGGACAGGGAACCTATGGCTACACCTTC
-	TRBJ2-5	TRBV7-2	TRBD1	CASSLTGGSETQYF	TGTGCCAGCAGCTTAACAGGGGGCTCAGAGACCCAGTACTTC
-	TRBJ1-1	TRBV25-1	-	CASSDGYRDTEAFF	TGTGCCAGCAGTGACGGATACAGGGACACTGAAGCTTTCTTT
-	TRBJ2-1	TRBV9	TRBD1	CASSPLTGGFEQFF	TGTGCCAGCAGCCCGCTGACAGGGGGCTTTGAGCAGTTCTTC
-	TRBJ2-7	TRBV3-1	-	CASSQEVIASYEQYF	TGTGCCAGCAGCCAAGAGGTGATAGCATCCTACGAGCAGTACTTC
-	TRBJ2-7	TRBV6-1	-	CASRDGGGYEQYF	TGTGCCAGCCGGGACGGAGGGGGCTACGAGCAGTACTTC
few	TRBJ2-1	TRBV20-1	-	CSASLAGVAHEQFF	TGCAGTGCTAGTTTAGCCGGGGTTGCCCATGAGCAGTTCTTC
-	TRBJ2-5	TRBV20-1	TRBD1	CSARMAQGIETQYF	TGCAGTGCTAGAATGGCACAGGGGATTGAGACCCAGTACTTC
-	TRBJ2-7	TRBV29-1	-	CGVGGQRGSYEQYF	TGCGGCGTGGGGGGACAGAGAGGCTCCTACGAGCAGTACTTC
-	TRBJ2-7	TRBV18	-	CASSPAVAGEQYF	TGTGCCAGCTCACCAGCCGTGGCAGGTGAGCAGTACTTC
few	TRBJ1-2	TRBV29-1	-	CSVAGTSYGYTF	TGCAGCGTGGCCGGGACAAGCTATGGCTACACCTTC
-	TRBJ1-1	TRBV4-3	-	CASSQGGFTEAFF	TGCGCCAGCAGCCAAGGTGGATTTACTGAAGCTTTCTTT
-	TRBJ1-6	TRBV29-1	TRBD1	CSVEDGDRGNSPLHF	TGCAGCGTTGAAGATGGGGACAGGGGTAATTCACCCCTCCACTTT
-	TRBJ2-7	TRBV29-1	TRBD1	CSTRDRGWNNEQYF	TGCAGCACCCGGGACAGGGGGTGGAACAATGAGCAGTACTTC
-	TRBJ1-1	TRBV20-1	TRBD1	CSASSLGQGFRNAEAFF	TGCAGTGCTAGTTCCTTGGGACAGGGGTTTAGGAACGCTGAAGCTTTCTTT
-	TRBJ2-7	TRBV12-3/TRBV12-4	-	CASSLGQTFSYEQYF	TGTGCCAGCAGTTTAGGCCAGACCTTCTCCTACGAGCAGTACTTC
many	TRBJ1-2	TRBV2	-	CASTEGGGAYGYTF	TGTGCCAGCACTGAGGGGGGAGGTGCCTATGGCTACACCTTC
-	TRBJ2-1	TRBV12-3/TRBV12-4	TRBD1	CASRGRDRGAWEQFF	TGTGCCAGCAGGGGCCGGGACAGGGGTGCTTGGGAGCAGTTCTTC
-	TRBJ2-2	TRBV7-9	TRBD2	CASTPVRREGTGELFF	TGTGCCAGCACCCCCGTCCGCAGGGAGGGAACCGGGGAGCTGTTTTTT
-	TRBJ2-5	TRBV20-1	-	CSTGSRQVYNEQYF	TGCAGTACCGGGTCGAGACAGGTTTACAATGAGCAGTACTTC
-	TRBJ2-6	TRBV6-5	TRBD1	CASSYRTGGAGANVLTF	TGTGCCAGCAGTTACAGGACAGGGGGCGCTGGGGCCAACGTCCTGACTTTC